A selection of T cell receptor beta chains follows, all from one sample in a study of T cell repertoires in cytomegalovirus infection. MiXCR, applied by TCRdb to the reads, yields one record per CDR3 protein. The sample has approximately 34,000 distinct CDR3 sequences, roughly 54% seen once; the top ten hold about nine tenths. These TCRs' antigens remain unknown. Sample: CD8+ T cells from cultured PBMCs, taken from culture after CMV antigen stimulation. The receptors derive from a human donor in good health (CMV status not recorded). Some clones in this sample may be carry-over from other donors' samples. CDR3s include the opening cysteine and the closing phenylalanine or tryptophan. Each record gives: clone size, V gene, D gene, J gene, CDR3 DNA, CDR3 protein. D genes are given only for firm matches. Clone size appears in some rows only: once, few, many, or a class for an expanded clone.

NA	TRBV7-2	NA	TRBJ1-5	TGTGCCAGCAGCGGGCCAGGCGGCAATCAGCCCCAGCATTTT	CASSGPGGNQPQHF
NA	TRBV11-3	NA	TRBJ1-2	TGTGCCAGCAGCTTAATGGGGCAGCGGAGAGGCTATGGCTACACCTTC	CASSLMGQRRGYGYTF
NA	TRBV6-6	TRBD2	TRBJ2-1	TGTGCCAGCAGCGGACCGGGACTAGCGGGGGGTGGGAATGAGCAGTTCTTC	CASSGPGLAGGGNEQFF
NA	TRBV28	NA	TRBJ1-2	TGTGCCAGCAGTTTACTGGGGTCAGACCTTAACTATGGCTACACCTTC	CASSLLGSDLNYGYTF
NA	TRBV10-3	NA	TRBJ2-3	TGTGCCATCAGTGAGTCCAGACTTGTGGAGTGGACAGATACGCAGTATTTT	CAISESRLVEWTDTQYF
few	TRBV7-8	TRBD2	TRBJ2-5	TGTGCCAGCAGTGGGAGGGGTGAAGAGACCCAGTACTTC	CASSGRGEETQYF
NA	TRBV6-6	NA	TRBJ1-5	TGTGCCAGCAGCCGCCGAGGGGTGAGCAATCAGCCCCAGCATTTT	CASSRRGVSNQPQHF
once	TRBV7-2	NA	TRBJ2-7	TGTGCCAGCAGCTTAGGTGTGTACGAGCAGTACTTC	CASSLGVYEQYF
many	TRBV7-9	NA	TRBJ1-4	TGTGCCAGCAGCTTAGCGCTGGGGGCAACTAATGAAAAACTGTTTTTT	CASSLALGATNEKLFF
NA	TRBV11-2	TRBD1	TRBJ2-7	TGTGCCAGCAGCTTAGCAGGACAGGTTTCAAGCTCCTACGAGCAGTACTTC	CASSLAGQVSSSYEQYF
once	TRBV6-1	TRBD1	TRBJ1-1	TGTGCCAGCGACAGGGCGAACACTGAAGCTTTCTTT	CASDRANTEAFF
few	TRBV4-2	NA	TRBJ2-5	TGTGCCAGCAGCCAAGGCCCCGGACCTGGGGGCAGATCGACCCAAGAGACCCAGTACTTC	CASSQGPGPGGRSTQETQYF
NA	TRBV7-6	NA	TRBJ1-5	TGTGCCAGCAGCTCGAACTTGGGCGGCAATCAGCCCCAGCATTTT	CASSSNLGGNQPQHF
NA	TRBV7-3	TRBD1	TRBJ2-5	TGTGCCGGGAGACAGGGGAAAGAGACCCAGTACTTC	CAGRQGKETQYF
NA	TRBV29-1	NA	TRBJ1-6	TGCAGCGTTGGGGAGACCTTAGGATCACCCCTCCACTTT	CSVGETLGSPLHF
NA	TRBV7-2	NA	TRBJ1-2	TGTGCCAGCAGCTTAGCGCAGGGAGTCTTCTATGGCTACACCTTC	CASSLAQGVFYGYTF
NA	TRBV28	TRBD2	TRBJ2-2	TGTGCCAGCAGTCACGGGACTAGCGGGAGGTCGGGCACCGGGGAGCTGTTTTTT	CASSHGTSGRSGTGELFF
few	TRBV7-9	TRBD1	TRBJ1-2	TGTGCCAGCAGATCGTCGGGACAGGACTATGGCTACACCTTC	CASRSSGQDYGYTF
NA	TRBV7-6	NA	TRBJ2-7	TGTGCCAGCAGCCCGACCGCCCCGGCAGGGAACTTCTACGAGCAGTACTTC	CASSPTAPAGNFYEQYF
few	TRBV4-2	TRBD2	TRBJ2-5	TGTGCCAGCAGCCAAGCTAGCGGGGAGACCCAGTACTTC	CASSQASGETQYF
few	TRBV24-1	NA	TRBJ1-1	TGTGCCACCAGTGACACGGACGGAATGAACACTGAAGCTTTCTTT	CATSDTDGMNTEAFF
few	TRBV7-6	TRBD2	TRBJ2-1	TGTGCCAGCAGCTCCGTATTCCGGACTAGCGGGAGTGGGCATGAGCAGTTCTTC	CASSSVFRTSGSGHEQFF
few	TRBV7-2	NA	TRBJ1-1	TGTGCCAGCAGCTTTGCCCGTGGGTACGGAGAAGCTTTCTTT	CASSFARGYGEAFF
NA	TRBV7-9	TRBD2	TRBJ2-1	TGTGCCAGCAGCCGACTAGCGGGGGATTACAATGAGCAGTTCTTC	CASSRLAGDYNEQFF
NA	TRBV11-2	TRBD1	TRBJ2-3	TGTGCCAGCAGCTCGACAGGGGGAGATACGCAGTATTTT	CASSSTGGDTQYF
NA	TRBV7-3	NA	TRBJ1-2	TGTGCCAGCAGCTTAACAAAACCGCCGGACCCCTATGGCTACACCTTC	CASSLTKPPDPYGYTF
NA	TRBV4-1	NA	TRBJ2-1	TGCGCCAGCAGCCACAGAGGAGGGGTCAATGAGCAGTTCTTC	CASSHRGGVNEQFF
NA	TRBV11-2	NA	TRBJ2-3	TGTGCCAGCAGCTTAGCAGGAGGCAGAGATACGCAGTATTTT	CASSLAGGRDTQYF
many	TRBV7-8	NA	TRBJ2-3	TGTGCCAGCAGCCCTGGGGACTGGGGTCTAGATACGCAGTATTTT	CASSPGDWGLDTQYF
NA	TRBV9	NA	TRBJ1-1	TGTGCCAGCAGCGGATCCGGGGCTATGAACACTGAAGCTTTCTTT	CASSGSGAMNTEAFF
NA	TRBV4-1	TRBD2	TRBJ2-1	TGCGCCAGCAGCCCACTAGCGGGGGGGACATATGAGCAGTTCTTC	CASSPLAGGTYEQFF
NA	TRBV7-3	TRBD2	TRBJ2-2	TGTGCCAGCAGCTTAATCGGCGTAGCGGGGGGAGACGGGGAGCTGTTTTTT	CASSLIGVAGGDGELFF
few	TRBV7-3	TRBD2	TRBJ2-3	TGTGCCAGCAGCTCCTTCGGGGGGGATACGCAGTATTTT	CASSSFGGDTQYF
NA	TRBV12-3/TRBV12-4	NA	TRBJ2-5	TGTGCCAGCTCAACTGGGGGGAGGCAAGAGACCCAGTACTTC	CASSTGGRQETQYF
few	TRBV7-3	NA	TRBJ2-1	TGTGCCAGCAGCTTAATCTTTGTCAGCTCCTACAATGAGCAGTTCTTC	CASSLIFVSSYNEQFF
many	TRBV6-1	NA	TRBJ2-7	TGTGCCAGCAGTGAACGGCGGACGGGGTCCCTCTCCTACGAGCAGTACTTC	CASSERRTGSLSYEQYF
few	TRBV7-8	TRBD1	TRBJ2-1	TGTGCCAGCAGCTCCGGACAGGCTCACCACAATGAGCAGTTCTTC	CASSSGQAHHNEQFF
NA	TRBV19	TRBD2	TRBJ2-2	TGTGCCAGTAGTCGTGGGAGGGGCGGGGAGCTGTTTTTT	CASSRGRGGELFF
NA	TRBV19	NA	TRBJ2-1	TGTGCCAGTAGTATAGAGGAGGGTGAGGAGCAGTTCTTC	CASSIEEGEEQFF
few	TRBV4-1	TRBD1	TRBJ1-4	TGCGCCAGCAGCCTGAACAGGGGCTCGTATGAAAAACTGTTTTTT	CASSLNRGSYEKLFF
NA	TRBV6-1	TRBD1	TRBJ2-7	TGTGCCAGCAGCTTGGACAGGGCCCACGAGCAGTACTTC	CASSLDRAHEQYF
NA	TRBV20-1	NA	TRBJ2-2	TGCAGTGCCGTTAGGGACACCGGGGAGCTGTTTTTT	CSAVRDTGELFF
NA	TRBV7-3	NA	TRBJ2-2	TGTGCCAGCAGCTTACGGGGTGGAAACACCGGGGAGCTGTTTTTT	CASSLRGGNTGELFF
many	TRBV4-2	NA	TRBJ1-4	TGTGCCAGCAGAGACGGAGCAACTAATGAAAAACTGTTTTTT	CASRDGATNEKLFF
NA	TRBV12-3/TRBV12-4	NA	TRBJ2-1	TGTGCCAGCAGTTTTAGGAGGACTGAACGGTTCTTC	CASSFRRTERFF
NA	TRBV12-3/TRBV12-4	TRBD2	TRBJ2-5	TGTGCCAGCACCGCCTTTGGGGGGGACGAATTAGGGACCCAGTACTTC	CASTAFGGDELGTQYF
NA	TRBV12-3/TRBV12-4	TRBD1	TRBJ2-7	TGTGCCAGCAGTTTAGCGGGACAGGATTACGAGCAGTACTTC	CASSLAGQDYEQYF
NA	TRBV6-1	TRBD2	TRBJ2-3	TGTGCCAGCAGTGAAACTAGCGGGGGCGCTGGGGGCGGAGATACGCAGTATTTT	CASSETSGGAGGGDTQYF
NA	TRBV12-3/TRBV12-4	NA	TRBJ1-2	TGTGCCAGCAGTTTCGGGACGGCAAACTATGGCTACACCTTC	CASSFGTANYGYTF